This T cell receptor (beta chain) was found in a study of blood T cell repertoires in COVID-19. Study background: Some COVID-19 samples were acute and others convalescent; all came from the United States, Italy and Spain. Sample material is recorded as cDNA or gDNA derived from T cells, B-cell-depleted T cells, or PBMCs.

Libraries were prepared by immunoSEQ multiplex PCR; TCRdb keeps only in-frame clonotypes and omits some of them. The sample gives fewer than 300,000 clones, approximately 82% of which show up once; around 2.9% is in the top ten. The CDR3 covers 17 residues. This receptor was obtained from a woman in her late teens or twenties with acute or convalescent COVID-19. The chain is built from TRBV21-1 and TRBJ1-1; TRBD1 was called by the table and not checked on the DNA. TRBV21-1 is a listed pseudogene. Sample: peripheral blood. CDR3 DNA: TGTGCCAGCAGCAACCGCCGGAGGACAGGGGACAGCACTGAAGCTTTCTTT. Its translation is CASSNRRRTGDSTEAFF.